This TCR beta chain comes out of a study of OX40 agonist ivuxolimab in advanced cancers. Regarding the complete study: Ivuxolimab, which targeted the costimulatory receptor OX40 (CD134), was an agonistic, fully human IgG2 monoclonal antibody. The point of sequencing TCRbeta in the periphery was to test whether ivuxolimab changed TCR sequence diversity and drove clonal T-cell expansion. A male proportion of roughly 80% and a mean age of 60 years, ranging from roughly 23 to 80, were recorded for the dose-escalation cohort. Three dose-escalation patients achieved partial responses, one with hepatocellular carcinoma and two with cutaneous melanoma. Prior anti-PD-1, anti-PD-L1 or anti-CTLA-4 therapy was permitted, and checkpoint inhibitors had been received by more than 35% of dose-escalation patients. Intravenous ivuxolimab was administered to patients every 2 weeks at six dose levels: 0.01, 0.1, 0.3, 1.5, 3 and 10 mg/kg. Of the roughly 52 dose-escalation patients, hepatocellular carcinoma was present in some 19, melanoma in around 15, renal cell carcinoma in 9 and head and neck cancer in 9. The paper covers the monotherapy dose-escalation part of the phase I ivuxolimab trial, which included N of about 51 patients. Findings and caveats that apply to the study as a whole: Low levels of normalized T-cell clonal expansion were also seen in some patients who did not respond. Partial responders in the 0.1-3.0 mg/kg groups had among the lowest normalized peripheral clonal expansion, especially among CD8+ T cells. After ivuxolimab, expanded clones were on average more numerous among CD8+ T cells than among CD4+ T cells. The antigen specificity of the clonally expanded peripheral T cells was not determined. At doses of 0.1 to 3.0 mg/kg, clonal expansion of both CD4+ and CD8+ blood T cells was observed from baseline to week 6.

The trial excluded patients who had a history of autoimmune disease or were on systemic immunosuppression. Peripheral blood for TCR sequencing was collected from all dose cohorts at baseline, on cycle 4 day 1, and on cycle 7 day 1. The samples were taken from a phase I, first-in-human, multicenter, open-label dose-escalation trial of ivuxolimab. The trial enrolled adults with locally advanced or metastatic head and neck squamous cell, hepatocellular, melanoma or renal cell carcinoma. Before TCR sequencing, CD4+ and CD8+ T cells were separately sorted from peripheral blood. Genomic DNA was isolated from the sorted cells so that the TCRbeta CDR3 region could be sequenced. The immunoSEQ Assay was used for sequencing of TCRbeta CDR3 regions. As stored in TCRdb, this immuneACCESS dataset retains in-frame rearrangements with V and J assigned. A fraction of the clones does not appear; measured against another copy, unresolved V genes explain less than half of the discrepancy, and the remainder lacks a known reason. The sample table lists about 66,000 clones, 80% to 85% of them with a count of one. The ten biggest clones cover about 4.5% of the sample.

Turning to this clone: It lacks a known antigen. No base quality values were provided; no much bigger clone lies one nucleotide off.

Including the terminal cysteine and phenylalanine, the CDR3 comprises 16 residues. Here the CDR3 DNA is all that survives: 48 bases in frame from base 1. CDR1 and CDR2 are read off the germline V gene as MGHRA and YSYEKL. Cut back by 1 base and 5 bases, the V and J ends lie 17 bases apart. The TCR sequence derives from an adult with an advanced solid tumor such as melanoma, head and neck, liver or kidney cancer. Sequencing was performed on CD4+ or CD8+ T cells sorted from blood, taken in a trial of the OX40 agonist ivuxolimab. The rearranged chain carries TRBV4-1 and TRBJ1-2, with the D gene call left open. At the DNA level, the sequence is TGCGCCAGCAGCCAAGGGGGTGACGGAGGCAATTATGGCTACACCTTC. It specifies CASSQGGDGGNYGYTF.